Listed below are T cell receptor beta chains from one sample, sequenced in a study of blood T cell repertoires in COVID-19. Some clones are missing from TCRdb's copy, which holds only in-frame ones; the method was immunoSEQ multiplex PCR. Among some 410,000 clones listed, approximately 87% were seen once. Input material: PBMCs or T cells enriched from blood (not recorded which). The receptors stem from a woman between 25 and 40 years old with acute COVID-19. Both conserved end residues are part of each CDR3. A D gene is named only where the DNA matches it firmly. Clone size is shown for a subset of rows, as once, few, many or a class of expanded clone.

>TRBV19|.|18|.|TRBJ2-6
TGTGCCAGTAGTTCCCGACAGGTATACCCCTCTGGGGCCAACGTCCTGACTTTC
CASSSRQVYPSGANVLTF
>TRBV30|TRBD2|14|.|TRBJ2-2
TGTGCCTGCAAGCGGGGGGCGAACACCGGGGAGCTGTTTTTT
CACKRGANTGELFF
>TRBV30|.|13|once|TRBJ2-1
TGTGCCTGGAGTGTACTGGTTTACAATGAGCAGTTCTTC
CAWSVLVYNEQFF
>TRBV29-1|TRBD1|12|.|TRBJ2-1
TGCAGCGGGGACAAGGGGGCCGATGAGCAGTTCTTC
CSGDKGADEQFF
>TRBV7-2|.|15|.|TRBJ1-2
TGTGCCAGCAGCGTTACAGGGATCCTCCCTTATGGCTACACCTTC
CASSVTGILPYGYTF
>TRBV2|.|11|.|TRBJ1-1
TGTGCCAGCAGTGGGGCAGTTGAAGCTTTCTTT
CASSGAVEAFF
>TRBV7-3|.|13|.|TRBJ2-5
TGTGCCAGCAGCTCGGACAGACAAGAGACCCAGTACTTC
CASSSDRQETQYF
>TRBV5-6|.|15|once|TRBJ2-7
TGTGCCAGCAGCTTTGGGCTCACAGGGCTGGACGAGCAGTACTTC
CASSFGLTGLDEQYF
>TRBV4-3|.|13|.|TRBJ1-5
TGCGCCAGCAGCCAAGAATCGGGTCAGCCCCAGCATTTT
CASSQESGQPQHF
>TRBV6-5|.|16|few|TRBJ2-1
TGTGCCAGCAGTTACTCGGCAGGACACTCCTACAATGAGCAGTTCTTC
CASSYSAGHSYNEQFF
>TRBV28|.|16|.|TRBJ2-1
TGTGCCAGCAGTTCCCCATCCGGGGGAGCCTACAATGAGCAGTTCTTC
CASSSPSGGAYNEQFF
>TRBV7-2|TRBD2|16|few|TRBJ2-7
TGTGCCAGCAGCAGGACTAGCGGGGGGGCTGACTACGAGCAGTACTTC
CASSRTSGGADYEQYF
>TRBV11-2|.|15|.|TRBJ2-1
TGTGCCAGCAGCCTACAGGGGGGGACCTACAATGAGCAGTTCTTC
CASSLQGGTYNEQFF
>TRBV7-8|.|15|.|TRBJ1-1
TGTGCCAGCAGCTTAATGTCGGCAGGGATCACTGAAGCTTTCTTT
CASSLMSAGITEAFF
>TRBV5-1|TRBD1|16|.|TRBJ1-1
TGCGCCAGCAGCTTGGGCAATAACAGGGGGAGGACTGAAGCTTTCTTT
CASSLGNNRGRTEAFF
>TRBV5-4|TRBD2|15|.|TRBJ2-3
TGTGCCAGCAGCAGCGGGGGATCTAGCACAGATACGCAGTATTTT
CASSSGGSSTDTQYF
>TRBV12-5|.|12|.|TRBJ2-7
TGTGCTAGTGGCGGAACGGCGGGGCGGCAGTACTTC
CASGGTAGRQYF
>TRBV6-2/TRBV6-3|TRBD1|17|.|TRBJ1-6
TGTGCCAGCAGTGGACCCATGGGACAGGCTACGAATTCACCCCTCCACTTT
CASSGPMGQATNSPLHF
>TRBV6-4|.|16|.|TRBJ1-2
TGTGCCAGCAGTGACTCGAACGGGGGGGTTCCCTATGGCTACACCTTC
CASSDSNGGVPYGYTF
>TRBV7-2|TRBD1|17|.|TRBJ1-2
TGTGCCAGCAGCTTATTTGGACAGGGAGCGTCTAACTATGGCTACACCTTC
CASSLFGQGASNYGYTF
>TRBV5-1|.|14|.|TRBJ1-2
TGCGCCAGCAGCCCCCGGGTCCTGGACTATGGCTACACCTTC
CASSPRVLDYGYTF
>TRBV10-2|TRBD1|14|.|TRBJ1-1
TGCGCCAGCAACCTAAACACAGGGGGCACTGAAGCTTTCTTT
CASNLNTGGTEAFF
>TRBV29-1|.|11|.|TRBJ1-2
TGCAGCGTTGCAAGGGGCTATGGCTACACCTTC
CSVARGYGYTF
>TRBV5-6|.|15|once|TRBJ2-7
TGTGCCAGCAGCCATCTGAAAGGAACGGGCTACGAGCAGTACTTC
CASSHLKGTGYEQYF
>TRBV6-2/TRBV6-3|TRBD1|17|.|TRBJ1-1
TGTGCCAGCAGACCTCCCGACAGGGGGGGAATAAACACTGAAGCTTTCTTT
CASRPPDRGGINTEAFF